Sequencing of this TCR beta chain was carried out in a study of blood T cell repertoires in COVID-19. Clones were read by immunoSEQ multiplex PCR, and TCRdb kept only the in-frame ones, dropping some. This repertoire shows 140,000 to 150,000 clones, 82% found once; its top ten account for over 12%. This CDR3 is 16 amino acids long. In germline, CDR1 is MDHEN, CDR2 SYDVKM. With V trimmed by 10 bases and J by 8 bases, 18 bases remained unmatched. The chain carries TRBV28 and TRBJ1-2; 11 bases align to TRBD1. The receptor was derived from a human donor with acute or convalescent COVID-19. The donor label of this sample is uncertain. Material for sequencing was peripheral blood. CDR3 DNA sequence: TGTGCCACCCAGTTAAGGCTGGACAGGGGGCGAGAAGGCTACACCTTC. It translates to CATQLRLDRGREGYTF.